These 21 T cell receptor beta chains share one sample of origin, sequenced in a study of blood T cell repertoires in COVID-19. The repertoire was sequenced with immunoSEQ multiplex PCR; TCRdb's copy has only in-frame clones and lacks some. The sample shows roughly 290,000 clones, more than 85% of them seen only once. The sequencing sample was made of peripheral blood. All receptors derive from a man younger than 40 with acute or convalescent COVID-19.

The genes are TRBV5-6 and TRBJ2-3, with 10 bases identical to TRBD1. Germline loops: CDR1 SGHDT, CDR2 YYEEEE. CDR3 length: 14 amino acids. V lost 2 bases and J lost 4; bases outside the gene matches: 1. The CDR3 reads CASSFGQGADTQYF. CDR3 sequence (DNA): TGTGCCAGCAGCTTTGGACAGGGGGCAGATACGCAGTATTTT.

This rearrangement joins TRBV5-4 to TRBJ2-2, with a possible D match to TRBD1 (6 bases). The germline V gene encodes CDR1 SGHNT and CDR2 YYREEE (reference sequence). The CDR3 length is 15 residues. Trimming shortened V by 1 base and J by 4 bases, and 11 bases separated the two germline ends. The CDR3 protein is CASSLPGASTGELFF. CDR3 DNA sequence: TGTGCCAGCAGCTTGCCAGGGGCGAGCACCGGGGAGCTGTTTTTT. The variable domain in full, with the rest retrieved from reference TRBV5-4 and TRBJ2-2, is ETGVTQSPTHLIKTRGQQVTLRCSSQSGHNTVSWYQQALGQGPQFIFQYYREEENGRGNFPPRFSGLQFPNYSSELNVNALELDDSALYLCASSLPGASTGELFFGEGSRLTVL.

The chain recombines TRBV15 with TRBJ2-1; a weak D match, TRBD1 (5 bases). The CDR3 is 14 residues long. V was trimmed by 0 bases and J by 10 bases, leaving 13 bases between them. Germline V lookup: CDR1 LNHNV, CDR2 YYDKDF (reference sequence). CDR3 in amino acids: CATSRDLFQGEQFF. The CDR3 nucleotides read TGTGCCACCAGCAGAGATCTGTTCCAGGGCGAGCAGTTCTTC.

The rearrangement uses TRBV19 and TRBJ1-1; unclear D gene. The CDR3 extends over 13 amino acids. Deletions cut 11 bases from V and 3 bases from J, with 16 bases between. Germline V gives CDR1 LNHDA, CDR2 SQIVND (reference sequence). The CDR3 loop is CASKREGYTEAFF. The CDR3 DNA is TGTGCCTCCAAACGGGAAGGGTACACTGAAGCTTTCTTT.

CDR3 loop: CASSLFRALNQPQHF. CDR3 DNA: TGTGCCAGCAGCTTGTTCAGGGCCCTAAATCAGCCCCAGCATTTT. This chain joins TRBV5-6 and TRBJ1-5; tentative D call: TRBD1 (5 bases). V lost 1 base, J lost 4 bases, and 12 bases lay in between. The CDR3 contains 15 residues. The germline CDR1 and CDR2 sequences are SGHDT and YYEEEE.

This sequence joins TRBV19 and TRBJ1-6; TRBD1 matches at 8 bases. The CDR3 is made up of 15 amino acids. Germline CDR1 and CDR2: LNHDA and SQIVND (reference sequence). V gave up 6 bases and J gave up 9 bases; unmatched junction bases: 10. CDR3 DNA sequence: TGTGCCAGTAGGACCGGACAGGGTGGGGTTTCACCCCTCCACTTT. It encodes CASRTGQGGVSPLHF.

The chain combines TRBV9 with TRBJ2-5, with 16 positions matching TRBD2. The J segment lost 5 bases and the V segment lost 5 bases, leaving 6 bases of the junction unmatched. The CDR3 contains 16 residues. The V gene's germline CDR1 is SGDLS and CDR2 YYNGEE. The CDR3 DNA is TGTGCCAGCAGTGGGGGACTAGCGGGAGGGGTGGAGACCCAGTACTTC. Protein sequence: CASSGGLAGGVETQYF.

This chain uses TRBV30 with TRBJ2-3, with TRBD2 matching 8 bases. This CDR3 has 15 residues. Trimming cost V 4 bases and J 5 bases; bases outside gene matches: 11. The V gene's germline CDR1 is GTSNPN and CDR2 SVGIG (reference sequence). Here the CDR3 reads CAWTRGGGSGDTQYF. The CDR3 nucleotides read TGTGCCTGGACCCGTGGCGGGGGGTCGGGAGATACGCAGTATTTT. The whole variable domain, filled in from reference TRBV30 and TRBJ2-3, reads SQTIHQWPATLVQPVGSPLSLECTVEGTSNPNLYWYRQAAGRGLQLLFYSVGIGQISSEVPQNLSASRPQDRQFILSSKKLLLSDSGFYLCAWTRGGGSGDTQYFGPGTRLTVL.

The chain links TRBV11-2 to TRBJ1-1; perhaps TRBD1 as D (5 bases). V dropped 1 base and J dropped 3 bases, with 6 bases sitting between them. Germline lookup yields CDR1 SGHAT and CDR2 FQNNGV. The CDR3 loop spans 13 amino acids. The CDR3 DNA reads TGTGCCAGCAGCTTAGGACAGTACACTGAAGCTTTCTTT. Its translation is CASSLGQYTEAFF. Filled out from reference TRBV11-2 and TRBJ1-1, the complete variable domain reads EAGVAQSPRYKIIEKRQSVAFWCNPISGHATLYWYQQILGQGPKLLIQFQNNGVVDDSQLPKDRFSAERLKGVDSTLKIQPAKLEDSAVYLCASSLGQYTEAFFGQGTRLTVV.

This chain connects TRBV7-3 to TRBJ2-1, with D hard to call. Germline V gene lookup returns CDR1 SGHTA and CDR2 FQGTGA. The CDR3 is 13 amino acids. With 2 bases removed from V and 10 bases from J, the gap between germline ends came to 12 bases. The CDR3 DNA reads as TGTGCCAGCAGCTTATCCACAGAAAGGGAGCAGTTCTTC. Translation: CASSLSTEREQFF.

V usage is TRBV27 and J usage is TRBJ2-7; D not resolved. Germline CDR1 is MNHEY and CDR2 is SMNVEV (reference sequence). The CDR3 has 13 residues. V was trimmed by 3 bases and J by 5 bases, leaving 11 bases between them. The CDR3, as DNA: TGTGCCAGCAGTTTCACCCAGGCTCACGAGCAGTACTTC. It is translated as CASSFTQAHEQYF.

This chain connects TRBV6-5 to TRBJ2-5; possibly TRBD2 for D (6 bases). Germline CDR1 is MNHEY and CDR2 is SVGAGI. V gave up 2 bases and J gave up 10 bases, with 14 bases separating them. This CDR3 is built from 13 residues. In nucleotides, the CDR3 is TGTGCCAGCAGTTACGAGGCGGGACGGGGCCAGTACTTC. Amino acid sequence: CASSYEAGRGQYF.

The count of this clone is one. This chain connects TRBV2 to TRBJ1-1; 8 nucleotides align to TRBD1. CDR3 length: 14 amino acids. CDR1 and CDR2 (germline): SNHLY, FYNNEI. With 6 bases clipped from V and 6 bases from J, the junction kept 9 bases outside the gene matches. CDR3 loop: CASRDRVQVAEAFF. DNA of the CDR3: TGTGCCAGCAGGGACAGGGTGCAGGTGGCTGAAGCTTTCTTT. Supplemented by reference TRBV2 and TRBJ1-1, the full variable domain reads EPEVTQTPSHQVTQMGQEVILRCVPISNHLYFYWYRQILGQKVEFLVSFYNNEISEKSEIFDDQFSVERPDGSNFTLKIRSTKLEDSAMYFCASRDRVQVAEAFFGQGTRLTVV.

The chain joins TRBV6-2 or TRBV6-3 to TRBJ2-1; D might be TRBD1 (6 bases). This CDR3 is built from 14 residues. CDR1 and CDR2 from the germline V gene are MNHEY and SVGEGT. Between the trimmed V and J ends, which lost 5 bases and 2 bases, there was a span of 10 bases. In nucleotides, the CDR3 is TGTGCCAGCAGTCCGACAGGCCCCTACAATGAGCAGTTCTTC. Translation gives CASSPTGPYNEQFF.

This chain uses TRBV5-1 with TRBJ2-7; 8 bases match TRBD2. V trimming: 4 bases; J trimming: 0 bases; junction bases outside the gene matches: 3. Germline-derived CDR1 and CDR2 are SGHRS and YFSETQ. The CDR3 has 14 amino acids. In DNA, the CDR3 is TGCGCCAGCAGCCCGGGGGGGGGCTCCTACGAGCAGTACTTC. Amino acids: CASSPGGGSYEQYF.

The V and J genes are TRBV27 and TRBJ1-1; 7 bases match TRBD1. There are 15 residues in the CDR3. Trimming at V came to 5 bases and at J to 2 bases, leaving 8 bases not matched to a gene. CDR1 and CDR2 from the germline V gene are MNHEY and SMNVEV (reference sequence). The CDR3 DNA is TGTGCCAGCAGTCCAAAGGGACAGATTAACACTGAAGCTTTCTTT. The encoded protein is CASSPKGQINTEAFF.

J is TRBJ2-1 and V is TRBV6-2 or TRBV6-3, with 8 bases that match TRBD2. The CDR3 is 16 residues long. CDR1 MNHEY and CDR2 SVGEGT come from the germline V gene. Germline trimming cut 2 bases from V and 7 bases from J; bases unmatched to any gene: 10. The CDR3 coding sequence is TGTGCCAGCAGTTACCCCCGGGGGGGCAGAAGGAATGAGCAGTTCTTC. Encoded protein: CASSYPRGGRRNEQFF.

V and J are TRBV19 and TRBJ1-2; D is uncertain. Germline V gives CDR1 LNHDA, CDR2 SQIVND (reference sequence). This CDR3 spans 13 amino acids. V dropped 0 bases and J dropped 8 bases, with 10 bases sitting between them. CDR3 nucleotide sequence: TGTGCCAGTAGTATAGAGGAGCGGATGGGCTACACCTTC. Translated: CASSIEERMGYTF. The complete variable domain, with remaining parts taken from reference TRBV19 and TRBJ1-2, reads DGGITQSPKYLFRKEGQNVTLSCEQNLNHDAMYWYRQDPGQGLRLIYYSQIVNDFQKGDIAEGYSVSREKKESFPLTVTSAQKNPTAFYLCASSIEERMGYTFGSGTRLTVV.

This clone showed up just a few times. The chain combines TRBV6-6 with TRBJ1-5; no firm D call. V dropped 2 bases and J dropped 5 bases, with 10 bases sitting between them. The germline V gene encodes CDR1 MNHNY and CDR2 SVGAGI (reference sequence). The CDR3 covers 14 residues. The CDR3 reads CASSYPERDQPQHF. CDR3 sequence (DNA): TGTGCCAGCAGTTACCCCGAGAGGGATCAGCCCCAGCATTTT.

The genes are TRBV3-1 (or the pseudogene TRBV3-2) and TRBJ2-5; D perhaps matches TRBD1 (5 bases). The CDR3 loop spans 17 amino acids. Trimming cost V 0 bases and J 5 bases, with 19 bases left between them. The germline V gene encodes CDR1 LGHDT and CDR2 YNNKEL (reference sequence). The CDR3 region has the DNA TGTGCCAGCAGCCAAGAAGTAATCCGGGCAGGGATGGAGACCCAGTACTTC. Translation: CASSQEVIRAGMETQYF.

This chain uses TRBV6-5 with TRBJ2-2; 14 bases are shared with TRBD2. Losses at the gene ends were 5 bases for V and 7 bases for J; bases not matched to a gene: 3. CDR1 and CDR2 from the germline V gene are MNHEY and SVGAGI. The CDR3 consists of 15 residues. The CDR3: CASSRLAGGVGELFF. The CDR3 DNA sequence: TGTGCCAGCAGTCGACTAGCGGGGGGGGTCGGGGAGCTGTTTTTT.